Below, 21 T cell receptor beta chains from the same sample are listed, as sequenced in a study of regulatory T cells in long-lasting Graves disease. Documented time point: persistent/refractory GD, antithyroid drugs over 5 years with positive TRAb. PBMC RNA was the source of the TCR library. In building TCR beta libraries, iRepertoire HTBI primers were used together with Arm-PCR of CDR3 regions. A single record per CDR3 protein comes from TCRdb applying MiXCR to the multiplex PCR reads. The table lists more than 650,000 distinct CDR3 sequences, around 32% of them singletons. The sequencing here drew on peripheral blood mononuclear cells (PBMCs), taken when the disease was refractory, from a patient treated with antithyroid drugs. These receptors originate from a female donor with Graves disease.

This clonotype has a count of ten or more. The rearrangement uses TRBV2 and TRBJ1-1, with a tentative D call TRBD1 (5 bases). CDR1 SNHLY and CDR2 FYNNEI come from the germline V gene. The CDR3 sequence is 13 residues long. The V end lost 2 bases, the J end lost 8 bases, and 12 bases lay between the germline ends. Here the CDR3 reads CASSESSGTEAFF. In DNA, the CDR3 is TGTGCCAGCAGTGAATCCTCAGGGACCGAAGCTTTCTTT.

This clonotype was detected only a few times. The chain employs TRBV6-1 and TRBJ2-7; possible D gene TRBD1, 8 bases. V was clipped by 5 bases and J by 3 bases, with 17 bases between them. Germline values: CDR1 MNHNS, CDR2 SASEGT. This CDR3 region has 15 residues. Written as DNA, the CDR3 is TGTGCCAGCAGTCCTCAACAGGGGGGGTTCTACGAGCAGTACTTC. It translates to CASSPQQGGFYEQYF.

This clonotype was counted only a few times. V is TRBV11-3 and J is TRBJ2-5; no clear D. CDR3 length equals 13 residues. V gave up 3 bases and J gave up 5 bases, with 10 bases separating them. Germline CDR1 SGHNT, CDR2 YENEEA. The CDR3 DNA reads TGTGCCAGCAGCTTTAAGGTTTGGGAGACCCAGTACTTC. Translated: CASSFKVWETQYF.

The chain has TRBV10-3 and TRBJ1-2; perhaps TRBD1 as D (5 bases). The CDR3 has 13 residues. Trimming removed 2 bases from V and 6 bases from J, with 10 bases in between. From germline, CDR1 is ENHRY and CDR2 SYGVKD. For the CDR3, the DNA is TGTGCCATCAGTGAGATACAGGTGAATGGCTACACCTTC. It translates to CAISEIQVNGYTF.

This clonotype was detected only a few times. V gene TRBV5-5 combines with J gene TRBJ1-4; 7 nucleotides match TRBD1. Germline V gene data show CDR1 as SGHKS and CDR2 as YYEKEE (reference sequence). The ends lost 3 bases at V and 5 bases at J; junction bases unmatched: 10. The CDR3 runs to 16 residues. CDR3 bases: TGTGCCAGCAGCTCCACCAGGGGGATAGTCAATGAAAAACTGTTTTTT. This gives the protein CASSSTRGIVNEKLFF.

This chain joins TRBV6-2 or TRBV6-3 and TRBJ1-2; the match to TRBD1 covers 10 bases. CDR1 MNHEY and CDR2 SVGEGT come from the germline V gene. After removal of 5 bases from V and 0 bases from J, the junction contained 9 bases not matched to a gene. CDR3 length: 17 residues. The CDR3 spells CASSTTGQGFSNYGYTF. The CDR3 DNA is TGTGCCAGCAGTACTACGGGACAGGGGTTTTCTAACTATGGCTACACCTTC.

There are a few counts of this clonotype. This chain joins TRBV19 and TRBJ2-7; 12 bases fit TRBD2. Germline assignment: CDR1 LNHDA and CDR2 SQIVND (reference sequence). The J segment lost 1 base and the V segment lost 5 bases, leaving 12 bases of the junction unmatched. The CDR3 length is 18 residues. The CDR3 loop is CASSLTLLAGGRSYEQYF. CDR3 coding DNA: TGTGCCAGTAGTCTGACCTTACTAGCGGGAGGAAGGTCCTACGAGCAGTACTTC.

In this sample, this clonotype turned up many times. The V gene is TRBV12-3 or TRBV12-4, the J gene TRBJ1-6, with TRBD1 as a possible D gene (5 bases). The CDR3 runs to 14 residues. V dropped 3 bases and J dropped 11 bases, with 14 bases sitting between them. The CDR3 loop reads CASSFGTSVAPLHF. As DNA, the CDR3 is TGTGCCAGCAGTTTCGGGACGAGCGTGGCACCCCTCCACTTT.

This clonotype has just a few counts. V and J are TRBV11-2 and TRBJ1-6; the match to TRBD1 covers 8 bases. CDR1 is SGHAT and CDR2 is FQNNGV in the germline V gene. This CDR3 spans 15 amino acids. Unmatched junction bases numbered 9, after V lost 4 bases and J lost 10 bases. CDR3 nucleotide sequence: TGTGCCAGCAGCTCACCTTCGGACAGGGACTCACCCCTCCACTTT. It yields the protein CASSSPSDRDSPLHF.

The V and J genes are TRBV3-1 and TRBJ1-2; D is ambiguous. The CDR3 extends over 15 amino acids. CDR1 LGHDT and CDR2 YNNKEL come from the germline V gene (reference sequence). V lost 1 base to trimming and J lost 4 bases, with 13 bases between them. The CDR3 coding sequence is TGTGCCAGCAGCCAAGGAACCGACCGAGGCTATGGCTACACCTTC. Its translation: CASSQGTDRGYGYTF.

This clonotype was picked up many times. The chain has TRBV2 and TRBJ2-7, with 7 bases aligning to TRBD1. This CDR3 comprises 15 residues. With V trimmed by 6 bases and J by 7 bases, 15 bases remained unmatched. Germline assignment: CDR1 SNHLY and CDR2 FYNNEI. CDR3 protein: CASRSSGTAFLEQYF. The CDR3 DNA is TGTGCCAGCAGGTCCTCCGGGACAGCCTTTTTAGAGCAGTACTTC.

The chain couples TRBV24-1 to TRBJ2-2, with no clear D. Between the trimmed V and J ends, which lost 4 bases and 12 bases, there was a span of 17 bases. Germline V gene data show CDR1 as KGHDR and CDR2 as SFDVKD. There are 14 residues in the CDR3. The CDR3 spells CATSDSRQSRKLFF. The CDR3 DNA reads TGTGCCACCAGTGACAGTCGGCAGTCTAGAAAGCTGTTTTTT.

This clonotype was seen ten or more times. V gene TRBV27 combines with J gene TRBJ1-2; no reliable D call. V was shortened by 5 bases and J by 1 base, with 17 bases between the two germline ends. This CDR3 spans 16 amino acids. CDR1 and CDR2 from the germline V gene are MNHEY and SMNVEV (reference sequence). CDR3 region: CASSPLALTDNYGYTF. DNA of the CDR3: TGTGCCAGCAGTCCACTCGCCTTGACCGATAACTATGGCTACACCTTC.

The chain joins TRBV20-1 to TRBJ2-5; D remains unclear. The length of the CDR3 is 13 residues. Germline assignment: CDR1 DFQATT and CDR2 SNEGSKA (reference sequence). V lost 6 bases to trimming and J lost 0 bases, with 11 bases between them. As DNA, the CDR3 is TGCAGTGCGCAAACAGAGTACCAAGAGACCCAGTACTTC. It yields the protein CSAQTEYQETQYF.

V and J are TRBV30 and TRBJ1-2; 7 bases are shared with TRBD1. Germline V gene data show CDR1 as GTSNPN and CDR2 as SVGIG (reference sequence). The V gene end was trimmed by 1 base and the J gene end by 2 bases; junction bases not matched to a gene: 4. The CDR3 is 14 amino acids. The CDR3 sequence is CAWSGGQSNYGYTF. CDR3 nucleotide sequence: TGTGCCTGGAGTGGGGGACAGAGCAACTATGGCTACACCTTC.

This clonotype was recorded at least ten times. The gene calls are TRBV28 and TRBJ1-4; D remains ambiguous. The CDR3 sequence is 12 residues long. V was shortened by 6 bases and J by 6 bases, with 8 bases between the two germline ends. The V gene's germline CDR1 is MDHEN and CDR2 SYDVKM. CDR3 nucleotides: TGTGCCAGCAGCTCAACAGATGAAAAACTGTTTTTT. Translating gives CASSSTDEKLFF.

In its sample, this clonotype was seen a few times. The chain combines TRBV12-3 or TRBV12-4 with TRBJ1-1; D is unresolved. There are 15 residues in the CDR3. V gave up 6 bases and J gave up 2 bases, with 16 bases separating them. The CDR3 DNA is TGTGCCAGCAGCCCCCGCGCCGGAGGAAACACTGAAGCTTTCTTT. Its protein is CASSPRAGGNTEAFF.

In its sample, this clonotype ranks as medium-sized. V gene TRBV3-1 combines with J gene TRBJ2-7; the D gene is possibly TRBD2 (6 bases). The CDR3 consists of 15 residues. The germline V and J ends were trimmed by 5 bases and 2 bases, with 16 bases remaining between them. CDR1 is LGHDT, CDR2 YNNKEL, per germline (reference sequence). The CDR3 DNA sequence: TGTGCCAGCAGCGGGAGACTAGGGCAGACCTACGAGCAGTACTTC. Protein: CASSGRLGQTYEQYF.

This clonotype was recorded a few times. This CDR3 is CASSPHGLRNYGYTF. In DNA form, the CDR3 reads TGTGCCAGTAGCCCTCATGGCCTAAGGAACTATGGCTACACCTTC. The chain combines TRBV19 with TRBJ1-2, with D unresolved. Trimming removed 6 bases from V and 2 bases from J, with 16 bases in between. CDR1 is LNHDA and CDR2 is SQIVND in the germline V gene (reference sequence). The length of the CDR3 is 15 residues.

This clonotype was counted a few times. The chain links TRBV27 to TRBJ1-1; a weak D match, TRBD1 (6 bases). Trimming pared 6 bases from V and 4 bases from J, leaving 15 bases between. The CDR3 covers 14 residues. From germline, CDR1 is MNHEY and CDR2 SMNVEV (reference sequence). DNA for the CDR3: TGTGCCAGCAGGTACAGGGCTGGGGGCACTGAAGCTTTCTTT. As protein: CASRYRAGGTEAFF.

This clonotype was found many times. The germline gene is not matched at one end of the junction; a read error may be the cause. The chain links TRBV5-1 to TRBJ2-7; D gene ambiguous. CDR3 size: 12 residues. Germline V lookup: CDR1 SGHRS, CDR2 YFSETQ. The CDR3 loop reads CASSLDFYEQYF. The CDR3 nucleotides read TGTGCCAGCAGCTTAGATTTTTACGAGCAGTACTTC.